Following are 24 T cell receptor beta chains from one sample sequenced in a study of blood T cell repertoires in COVID-19. Sequenced by immunoSEQ multiplex PCR; TCRdb stores in-frame clones only, minus some. The sample contains fewer than 80,000 clones, more than 80% of which appear only once. Sequencing was done on a sample of peripheral blood. These receptors were obtained from a man in his fifties or sixties with COVID-19, enrolled during active disease.

This rearrangement joins TRBV6-1 to TRBJ2-3, with 8 nucleotides matching TRBD2. Germline V gene lookup returns CDR1 MNHNS and CDR2 SASEGT. This CDR3 contains 18 residues. V lost 4 bases, J lost 0 bases, and 12 bases stayed unmatched. CDR3 in amino acids: CASSGNPGGSRSTDTQYF. For the CDR3, the DNA is TGTGCCAGCAGTGGCAATCCGGGGGGGTCCAGGAGCACAGATACGCAGTATTTT.

This chain connects TRBV5-8 to TRBJ2-2; D gene ambiguous. This CDR3 contains 13 residues. The ends were cut back, 7 bases at V and 1 base at J, with 8 bases in the middle. CDR1 SGHTS and CDR2 YDEGEE come from the germline V gene. DNA of the CDR3: TGTGCCAGCTATCCACAGAACACCGGGGAGCTGTTTTTT. Its translation is CASYPQNTGELFF.

This chain links TRBV11-2 with TRBJ1-2; 7 nucleotides match TRBD1. This CDR3 contains 14 residues. V was pared by 5 bases and J by 4 bases, with 7 bases of the junction left unmatched. The V gene's germline CDR1 is SGHAT and CDR2 FQNNGV. The CDR3 nucleotides are TGTGCCAGCAGCCGTGGACAGGTGGGCTATGGCTACACCTTC. Translating it yields CASSRGQVGYGYTF.

This clone was observed a handful of times. This sequence joins TRBV5-6 and TRBJ2-3, with 9 bases fitting TRBD1. Germline CDR1 SGHDT, CDR2 YYEEEE. Losses at the gene ends were 4 bases for V and 4 bases for J; bases not matched to a gene: 10. The CDR3 length is 16 residues. The CDR3 reads CASSLRGGQGSDTQYF. In nucleotides, the CDR3 is TGTGCCAGCAGCCTAAGGGGGGGACAGGGTTCAGATACGCAGTATTTT.

This sequence joins TRBV14 and TRBJ2-1, with 9 nucleotides matching TRBD2. Germline V gene lookup returns CDR1 SGHDN and CDR2 FVKESK. The CDR3 extends over 16 amino acids. Trimming took 4 bases from V and 1 from J; bases not matched to a gene: 5. Here the CDR3 reads CASSPLAGVSYNEQFF. The CDR3 DNA follows: TGTGCCAGCAGCCCCTTAGCGGGGGTGTCCTACAATGAGCAGTTCTTC.

The gene calls are TRBV10-3 and TRBJ1-1, with 11 bases matching TRBD1. V lost 5 bases to trimming and J lost 0 bases; unmatched junction nucleotides: 2. Germline assignment: CDR1 ENHRY and CDR2 SYGVKD. The CDR3 covers 15 residues. The CDR3 loop reads CAISRTGGLNTEAFF. The CDR3 bases are TGTGCCATCAGTAGGACAGGGGGCCTGAACACTGAAGCTTTCTTT.

This clone turned up a few times. The rearrangement links TRBV7-6 to TRBJ1-5, with 10 bases fitting TRBD1. Germline V gives CDR1 SGHVS, CDR2 FNYEAQ. This CDR3 spans 15 amino acids. V lost 4 bases and J lost 5; bases outside the gene matches: 5. CDR3 DNA sequence: TGTGCCAGCAGCTACGGGACAGGGGTTGATCAGCCCCAGCATTTT. Its protein product is CASSYGTGVDQPQHF.

The J gene is TRBJ2-5, the V gene TRBV4-3; 7 bases fit TRBD1. The CDR3 is made up of 14 amino acids. Germline loops: CDR1 LGHNA, CDR2 YSLEER. With V trimmed by 0 bases and J by 5 bases, 3 bases remained unmatched. In DNA form, the CDR3 reads TGCGCCAGCAGCCAAGATCACAGGGGTGAGACCCAGTACTTC. Protein product: CASSQDHRGETQYF.

The V and J genes are TRBV4-1 and TRBJ1-5; TRBD1 matches 7 bases. Germline V gene sequence: CDR1 MGHRA, CDR2 YSYEKL. After removal of 4 bases from V and 2 bases from J, the junction contained 11 bases not matched to a gene. The CDR3 consists of 17 residues. The CDR3 loop is CASSPGQPMRGNQPQHF. CDR3 DNA: TGCGCCAGCAGCCCGGGACAGCCGATGAGGGGCAATCAGCCCCAGCATTTT.

Note on this clone: Other DNA variants within this sample encode the same CDR3. The chain joins TRBV6-2 or TRBV6-3 to TRBJ1-5, with TRBD1 as a possible D gene (5 bases). V was trimmed by 0 bases and J by 4 bases, leaving 7 bases between them. This CDR3 is 14 amino acids long. Germline CDR1 and CDR2: MNHEY and SVGEGT. The CDR3 DNA reads TGTGCCAGCAGTTACTCCGGGGGTAATCAGCCCCAGCATTTT. The encoded protein is CASSYSGGNQPQHF.

The rearrangement joins TRBV3-1 (or the pseudogene TRBV3-2) to TRBJ2-7, with 13 bases lining up with TRBD2. From germline, CDR1 is LGHDT and CDR2 YNNKEL (reference sequence). J lost 3 bases, V lost 0 bases, and 14 bases had no gene match. The CDR3 is made up of 20 amino acids. The CDR3 DNA sequence: TGTGCCAGCAGCCAAGAAACACCCTTCAAAGGGACTAGCGGGGTCTACGAGCAGTACTTC. Its translation is CASSQETPFKGTSGVYEQYF.

The chain employs TRBV2 and TRBJ1-5; a weak D match, TRBD1 (5 bases). The CDR3 length is 13 residues. CDR1 and CDR2 from the germline V gene are SNHLY and FYNNEI. Trimming took off 5 bases at V and 7 bases at J, with 12 bases between the two ends. CDR3 nucleotide sequence: TGTGCCAGCAGTCCAGGGCCTCGCCAGCCCCAGCATTTT. Its translation: CASSPGPRQPQHF.

This chain uses TRBV11-2 with TRBJ2-7; a weak D match, TRBD1 (5 bases). The CDR3 runs 16 residues. The germline V gene encodes CDR1 SGHAT and CDR2 FQNNGV. V shed 3 bases and J shed 3 bases, with 18 bases lying between them. CDR3 nucleotide sequence: TGTGCCAGCAGCTTCCAGACAGTCCTGGGCGACTACGAGCAGTACTTC. Amino acids: CASSFQTVLGDYEQYF.

The chain is built from TRBV6-5 and TRBJ2-2, with TRBD1 matching over 10 bases. CDR1 is MNHEY and CDR2 is SVGAGI in the germline V gene. The trim removed 4 bases at V and 1 base at J, leaving 3 bases unmatched. This CDR3 has 16 amino acids. CDR3 DNA: TGTGCCAGCAGTTTCTGGACAGGGGGGAACACCGGGGAGCTGTTTTTT. This gives the protein CASSFWTGGNTGELFF.

This clone turned up a few times. The rearrangement uses TRBV9 and TRBJ1-1; weak D call: TRBD1 (5 bases). Germline lookup yields CDR1 SGDLS and CDR2 YYNGEE. This CDR3 spans 14 amino acids. Trimming cost V 2 bases and J 4 bases, with 12 bases left between them. In DNA form, the CDR3 reads TGTGCCAGCAGCGTGAGCAGGGAAGGCACTGAAGCTTTCTTT. Encoded protein: CASSVSREGTEAFF.

V gene TRBV2 combines with J gene TRBJ1-2; 8 bases align to TRBD1. Per germline, CDR1 SNHLY and CDR2 FYNNEI. The CDR3 covers 14 residues. V gave up 3 bases and J gave up 4 bases; unmatched junction bases: 4. The CDR3 spells CASSEQGASYGYTF. CDR3 nucleotides: TGTGCCAGCAGTGAGCAGGGGGCGAGCTATGGCTACACCTTC.

This chain connects TRBV7-3 to TRBJ1-1, with 8 bases that match TRBD1. J was trimmed by 5 bases and V by 1 base; bases with no gene match: 12. The CDR3 is 17 residues long. Germline assignment: CDR1 SGHTA and CDR2 FQGTGA. In nucleotides, the CDR3 is TGTGCCAGCAGCTTAAAAGGGACAGGAGCCCTTGGGACTGAAGCTTTCTTT. It encodes CASSLKGTGALGTEAFF.

V usage is TRBV2 and J usage is TRBJ2-5, with 7 positions matching TRBD1. Germline V gene lookup returns CDR1 SNHLY and CDR2 FYNNEI. The ends lost 6 bases at V and 4 bases at J; junction bases unmatched: 8. The CDR3 loop spans 14 amino acids. The CDR3 sequence: CASRPRQGTETQYF. CDR3 nucleotides: TGTGCCAGCAGACCTCGACAGGGTACAGAGACCCAGTACTTC.

The rearrangement uses TRBV11-2 and TRBJ2-7; 10 bases align to TRBD2. Unmatched junction bases numbered 7, after V lost 5 bases and J lost 0 bases. Germline V gene data show CDR1 as SGHAT and CDR2 as FQNNGV. The CDR3 has 16 residues. CDR3 region: CASSAASGGSSYEQYF. CDR3 coding DNA: TGTGCCAGCAGCGCAGCTAGCGGGGGAAGCTCCTACGAGCAGTACTTC.

The J gene is TRBJ1-3, the V gene TRBV19, with 11 bases matching TRBD1. CDR1 is LNHDA, CDR2 SQIVND, per germline (reference sequence). V lost 10 bases and J lost 1; bases outside the gene matches: 6. The CDR3 contains 15 residues. CDR3 nucleotides: TGTGCCACCGGACAGGGGGCGTTTTCTGGAAACACCATATATTTT. Amino acids: CATGQGAFSGNTIYF.

CDR3: CAISERLVPKETQYF. CDR3 sequence (DNA): TGTGCCATCAGTGAGAGACTAGTTCCCAAGGAGACCCAGTACTTC. The genes are TRBV10-3 and TRBJ2-5; D may be TRBD2 (6 bases). Deletions cut 2 bases from V and 5 bases from J, with 15 bases between. CDR1 is ENHRY, CDR2 SYGVKD, per germline. CDR3 length: 15 residues.

This clone has just a few counts. The gene calls are TRBV12-3 or TRBV12-4 and TRBJ1-6; D remains ambiguous. Trimming pared 4 bases from V and 8 bases from J, leaving 6 bases between. The CDR3 length is 12 residues. The CDR3 loop is CASSSTDSPLHF. CDR3 coding DNA: TGTGCCAGCAGTTCAACTGATTCACCCCTCCACTTT.

This chain uses TRBV3-1 (or the pseudogene TRBV3-2) with TRBJ1-2, with D perhaps matching TRBD1 (6 bases). Germline V gives CDR1 LGHDT, CDR2 YNNKEL (reference sequence). Trimming removed 0 bases from V and 4 bases from J, with 9 bases in between. The CDR3 runs 14 residues. CDR3 nucleotide sequence: TGTGCCAGCAGCCAAGATCAACAGGGCTATGGCTACACCTTC. Encoded protein: CASSQDQQGYGYTF.

This clone has only one observation. The chain has TRBV7-9 and TRBJ1-6, with a weak D call TRBD1 (5 bases). The CDR3 covers 13 residues. V was clipped by 1 base and J by 8 bases, with 6 bases between them. Germline V CDR1 and CDR2: SEHNR, FQNEAQ (reference sequence). The CDR3 spells CASSLGQYSPLHF. In DNA, the CDR3 is TGTGCCAGCAGCTTAGGACAGTATTCACCCCTCCACTTT.